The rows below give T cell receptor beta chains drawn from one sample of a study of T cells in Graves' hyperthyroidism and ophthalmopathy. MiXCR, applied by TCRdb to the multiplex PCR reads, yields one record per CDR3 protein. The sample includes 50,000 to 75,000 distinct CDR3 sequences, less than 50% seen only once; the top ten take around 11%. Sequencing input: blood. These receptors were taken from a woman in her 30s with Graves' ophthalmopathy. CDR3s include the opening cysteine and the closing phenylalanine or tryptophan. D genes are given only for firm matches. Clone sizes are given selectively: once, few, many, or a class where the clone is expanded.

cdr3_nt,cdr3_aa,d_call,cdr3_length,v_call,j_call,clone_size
TGCAGTGCTAGATCGACCGCGCGGGACACCGGGGAGCTGTTTTTT,CSARSTARDTGELFF,.,15,TRBV20-1,TRBJ2-2,many
TGTGCCAGCAGCGCTAATCCGACTAGCGGGAGGGCGGGAGGCACAGATACGCAGTATTTT,CASSANPTSGRAGGTDTQYF,TRBD2,20,TRBV9,TRBJ2-3,many
TGTGCCAGCAGCCCGGGGACTAGCACGCGTAATGAGCAGTTCTTC,CASSPGTSTRNEQFF,TRBD2,15,TRBV3-1,TRBJ2-1,many
TGTGCCAGCAGCGATCGACAGGGGTCGGGCAATCAGCCCCAGCATTTT,CASSDRQGSGNQPQHF,TRBD1,16,TRBV6-6,TRBJ1-5,many
TGTGCCTACCTTGGGACAGGAACCGACAATGAGCAGTTCTTC,CAYLGTGTDNEQFF,TRBD1,14,TRBV6-9,TRBJ2-1,once
TGTGCCATCAGCTACAGGGATTTGAACACTGAAGCTTTCTTT,CAISYRDLNTEAFF,.,14,TRBV10-3,TRBJ1-1,many
TGCAGCGTTTCGGACAGTCCACACTCCTACGAGCAGTACTTC,CSVSDSPHSYEQYF,.,14,TRBV29-1,TRBJ2-7,.
TGTGCCAGCAGTTACAGCTCTCCCCAGGGAGGAAAATCCTACGAGCAGTACTTC,CASSYSSPQGGKSYEQYF,.,18,TRBV6-6,TRBJ2-7,many
TGTGCCAGCAGCCAAACAGGGGTTTCCTACGAGCAGTACTTC,CASSQTGVSYEQYF,TRBD1,14,TRBV7-6,TRBJ2-7,.
TGTGCCAGCAGAATGATTGCTAGCGGGAGAATGGAGACCCAGTACTTC,CASRMIASGRMETQYF,TRBD2,16,TRBV6-5,TRBJ2-5,many
TGTGCCAGTACCCCCGGGCGGTGGGGCACAGATACGCAGTATTTT,CASTPGRWGTDTQYF,.,15,TRBV19,TRBJ2-3,many
TGTGCCAGCTCATCGTATCACGGGACAGGGGATGTGAGTGGCTGCACCTTC,CASSSYHGTGDVSGCTF,TRBD1,17,TRBV18,TRBJ1-2,.
TGTGCCAGCAGCCCCCTTGGCACCGGGGAGCAGTACTTC,CASSPLGTGEQYF,.,13,TRBV7-3,TRBJ2-7,once
TGTGCCAGCAGCTTAGGCGGGTATGGCTACACCTTC,CASSLGGYGYTF,.,12,TRBV7-2,TRBJ1-2,.
TGTGCCAGCAGTTCTACAGGGGGCACGACAAATGAGCAGTTCTTC,CASSSTGGTTNEQFF,TRBD1,15,TRBV2,TRBJ2-1,.
TGTGCCAGCAGCGCCCGACTAGCGGGAGTCGCAGATACGCAGTATTTT,CASSARLAGVADTQYF,TRBD2,16,TRBV9,TRBJ2-3,many
TGTGCCACCAGTGATACAAACTATGGCTACACCTTC,CATSDTNYGYTF,.,12,TRBV24-1,TRBJ1-2,medium-sized
TGTGCCAGCAGTCCGGGCTCTATGAACACTGAAGCTTTCTTT,CASSPGSMNTEAFF,.,14,TRBV28,TRBJ1-1,.
TGTGCCAGCAGCGTAGGACAGGGGGTCAACACCGGGGAGCTGTACTTC,CASSVGQGVNTGELYF,TRBD1,16,TRBV9,TRBJ2-7,.
TGCAGCGTTGATGCTGGGGCCAACGTCCTGACTTTC,CSVDAGANVLTF,.,12,TRBV29-1,TRBJ2-6,medium-sized
TGTGCCAGCAGCTTGGGCGAGGATGAGGCTTTCTCTGGAAACACCATATATTTT,CASSLGEDEAFSGNTIYF,.,18,TRBV5-6,TRBJ1-3,many
TGTGCCAGCAGCCAAGTAGCGGGAGGATCGACAGATACGCAGTATTTT,CASSQVAGGSTDTQYF,TRBD2,16,TRBV4-2,TRBJ2-3,many
TGCGCCAGCGATGAGACAGTTGTCACTGAAGCTTTCTTT,CASDETVVTEAFF,.,13,TRBV10-1,TRBJ1-1,once
TGTGCCACCAGCAGCCGATTCACAGATACGCAGTATTTT,CATSSRFTDTQYF,.,13,TRBV15,TRBJ2-3,.
TGTGCCAGCAGCTTAGGTCGGGGTATATACGAGCAGTACTTC,CASSLGRGIYEQYF,.,14,TRBV7-2,TRBJ2-7,many
TGTGCCAACAGCCTACCGCATCCCAACCCGCGCACAGATACGCAGTATTTT,CANSLPHPNPRTDTQYF,.,17,TRBV11-2,TRBJ2-3,.